This TCR beta chain was identified during a study of cytomegalovirus exposure and HLA in healthy donors. Study details: An early release of data contained approximately 80 million unique TCRs, which came from HLA-typed donors.

Worth noting for this clone: Its specificity is unknown.

CDR3 length equals 16 residues. Per the germline V gene, CDR1 is LNHDA and CDR2 is SQIVND (reference sequence). V was clipped by 7 bases and J by 4 bases; unmatched bases: 13. PCR amplification relied on 60 Vbeta primers (plus 13 Jbeta primers). The table came from immunoSEQ multiplex PCR; TCRdb's copy has only in-frame clones and leaves some out. The repertoire has about 140,000 clones, around 75% of them found once; the top ten carry 2.5% to 3.5%. Overall study results and limits: Researchers left out some V segments, among them TRBV6-2 and TRBV6-3, as indistinguishable. Donors belonging to an Asian-associated ancestry cluster reportedly showed fewer N-insertions in productive TCRs than the 666-donor mean, according to what a later analysis found.

This receptor was obtained from a female donor in good health and CMV-seronegative. The genes are TRBV19 and TRBJ2-5; 9 bases match TRBD2. Material: PBMCs. The CDR3 nucleotides read TGTGCCAGTACCCCCAAGGGGGGACTAGCAGGAGAGACCCAGTACTTC. Protein sequence: CASTPKGGLAGETQYF.